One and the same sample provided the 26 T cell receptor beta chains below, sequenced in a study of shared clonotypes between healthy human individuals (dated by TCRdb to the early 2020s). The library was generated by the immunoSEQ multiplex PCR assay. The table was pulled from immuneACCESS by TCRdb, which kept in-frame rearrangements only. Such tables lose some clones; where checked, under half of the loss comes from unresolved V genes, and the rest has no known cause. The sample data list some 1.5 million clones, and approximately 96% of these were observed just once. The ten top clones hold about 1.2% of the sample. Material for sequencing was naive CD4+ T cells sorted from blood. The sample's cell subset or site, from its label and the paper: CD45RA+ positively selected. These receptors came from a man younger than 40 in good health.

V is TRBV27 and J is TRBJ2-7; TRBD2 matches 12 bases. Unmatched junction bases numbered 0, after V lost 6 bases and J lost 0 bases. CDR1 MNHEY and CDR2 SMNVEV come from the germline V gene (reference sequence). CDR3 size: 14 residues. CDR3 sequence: CASRTSGSSYEQYF. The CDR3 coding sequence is TGTGCCAGCAGGACTAGCGGGAGCTCCTACGAGCAGTACTTC.

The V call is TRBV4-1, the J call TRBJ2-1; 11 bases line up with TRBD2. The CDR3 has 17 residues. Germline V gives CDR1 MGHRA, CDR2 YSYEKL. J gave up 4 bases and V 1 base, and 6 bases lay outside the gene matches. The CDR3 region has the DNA TGCGCCAGCAGCCAAGGACTACTAGCGGGAGTGTACAATGAGCAGTTCTTC. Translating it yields CASSQGLLAGVYNEQFF.

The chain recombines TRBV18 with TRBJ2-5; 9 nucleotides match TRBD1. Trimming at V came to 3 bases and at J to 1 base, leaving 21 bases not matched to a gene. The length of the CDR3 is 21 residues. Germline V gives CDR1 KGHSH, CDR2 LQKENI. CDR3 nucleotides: TGTGCCAGCTCACCGCTCCCCACCCGGCCTAGACAGGGGGGATCCCAAGAGACCCAGTACTTC. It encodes CASSPLPTRPRQGGSQETQYF. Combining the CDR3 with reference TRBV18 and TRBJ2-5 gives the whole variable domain NAGVMQNPRHLVRRRGQEARLRCSPMKGHSHVYWYRQLPEEGLKFMVYLQKENIIDESGMPKERFSAEFPKEGPSILRIQQVVRGDSAAYFCASSPLPTRPRQGGSQETQYFGPGTRLLVL.

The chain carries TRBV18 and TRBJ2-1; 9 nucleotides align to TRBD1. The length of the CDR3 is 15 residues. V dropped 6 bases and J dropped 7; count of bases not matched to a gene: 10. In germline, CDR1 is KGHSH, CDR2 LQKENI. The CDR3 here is CASSIGTGPRNEQFF. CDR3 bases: TGTGCCAGCTCTATCGGGACAGGGCCCAGAAATGAGCAGTTCTTC.

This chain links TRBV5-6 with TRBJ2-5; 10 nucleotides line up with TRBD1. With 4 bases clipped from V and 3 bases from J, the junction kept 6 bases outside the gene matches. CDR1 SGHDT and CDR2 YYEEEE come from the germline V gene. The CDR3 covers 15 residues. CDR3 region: CASSAPDRGKETQYF. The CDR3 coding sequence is TGTGCCAGCAGCGCTCCGGACAGGGGGAAAGAGACCCAGTACTTC.

DNA of the CDR3: TGTGCCAGCAGCTTGGCAGCAATCGCAACTAATGAAAAACTGTTTTTT. Translation gives CASSLAAIATNEKLFF. J is TRBJ1-4 and V is TRBV7-8; D gene uncertain. Germline CDR1 reads SGHVS; CDR2 reads FQNEAQ. Trimming pared 3 bases from V and 0 bases from J, leaving 11 bases between. This CDR3 is 16 amino acids long.

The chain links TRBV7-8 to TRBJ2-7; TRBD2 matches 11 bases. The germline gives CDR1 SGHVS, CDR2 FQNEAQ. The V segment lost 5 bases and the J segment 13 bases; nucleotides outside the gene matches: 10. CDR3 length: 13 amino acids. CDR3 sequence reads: CASSPLTSGTIYF. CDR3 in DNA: TGTGCCAGCAGCCCGCTGACTAGCGGGACTATCTACTTC.

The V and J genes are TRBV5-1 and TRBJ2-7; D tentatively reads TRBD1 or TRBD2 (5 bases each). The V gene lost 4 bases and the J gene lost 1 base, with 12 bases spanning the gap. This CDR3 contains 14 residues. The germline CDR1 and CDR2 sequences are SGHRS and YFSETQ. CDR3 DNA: TGCGCCAGCAGCCCAGAGGGACCATCCTACGAGCAGTACTTC. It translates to CASSPEGPSYEQYF.

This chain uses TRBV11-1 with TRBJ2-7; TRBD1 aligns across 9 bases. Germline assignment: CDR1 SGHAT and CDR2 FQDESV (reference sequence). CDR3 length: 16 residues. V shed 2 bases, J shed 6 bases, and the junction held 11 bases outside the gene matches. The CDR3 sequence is CASSLRFGQGKREQYF. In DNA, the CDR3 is TGTGCCAGCAGCTTAAGATTCGGACAGGGGAAACGCGAGCAGTACTTC.

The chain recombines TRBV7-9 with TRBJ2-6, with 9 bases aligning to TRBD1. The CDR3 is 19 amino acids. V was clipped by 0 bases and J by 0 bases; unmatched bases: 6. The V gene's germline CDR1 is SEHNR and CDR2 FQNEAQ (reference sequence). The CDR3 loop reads CASSLALTGGYSGANVLTF. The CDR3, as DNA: TGTGCCAGCAGCTTAGCGTTGACAGGGGGTTACTCTGGGGCCAACGTCCTGACTTTC.

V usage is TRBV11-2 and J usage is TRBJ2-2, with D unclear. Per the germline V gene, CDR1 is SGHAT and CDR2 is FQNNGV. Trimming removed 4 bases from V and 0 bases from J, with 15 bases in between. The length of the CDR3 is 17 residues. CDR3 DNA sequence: TGTGCCAGCAGCTCGACCCACTCCTGGACGAACACCGGGGAGCTGTTTTTT. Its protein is CASSSTHSWTNTGELFF.

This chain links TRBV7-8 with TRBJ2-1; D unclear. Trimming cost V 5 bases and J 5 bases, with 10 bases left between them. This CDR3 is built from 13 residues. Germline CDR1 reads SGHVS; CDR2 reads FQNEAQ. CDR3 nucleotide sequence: TGTGCCAGCAGCCCTGCTTATCACAATGAGCAGTTCTTC. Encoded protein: CASSPAYHNEQFF.

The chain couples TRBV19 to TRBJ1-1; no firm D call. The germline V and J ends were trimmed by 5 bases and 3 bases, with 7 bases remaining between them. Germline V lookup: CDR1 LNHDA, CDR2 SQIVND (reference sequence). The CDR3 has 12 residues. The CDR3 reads CASSSDHTEAFF. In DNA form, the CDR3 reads TGTGCCAGTAGTTCAGATCACACTGAAGCTTTCTTT.

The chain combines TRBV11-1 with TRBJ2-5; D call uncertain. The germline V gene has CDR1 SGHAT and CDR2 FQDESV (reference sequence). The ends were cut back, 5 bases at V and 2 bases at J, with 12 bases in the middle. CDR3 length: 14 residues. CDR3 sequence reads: CASSTRTDQETQYF. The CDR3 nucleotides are TGTGCCAGCAGCACCCGGACGGATCAAGAGACCCAGTACTTC.

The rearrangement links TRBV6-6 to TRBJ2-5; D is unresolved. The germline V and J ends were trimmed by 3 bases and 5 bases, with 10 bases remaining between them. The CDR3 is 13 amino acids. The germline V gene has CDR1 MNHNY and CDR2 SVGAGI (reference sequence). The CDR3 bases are TGTGCCAGCAGTTATGCCAACGGGGAGACCCAGTACTTC. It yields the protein CASSYANGETQYF.

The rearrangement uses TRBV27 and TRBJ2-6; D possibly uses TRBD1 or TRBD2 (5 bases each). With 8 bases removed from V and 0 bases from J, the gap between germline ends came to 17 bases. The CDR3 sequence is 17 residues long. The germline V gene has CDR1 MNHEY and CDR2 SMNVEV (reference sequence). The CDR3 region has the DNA TGTGCCAGCGGACCACTCTTGGGGGTCTCTGGGGCCAACGTCCTGACTTTC. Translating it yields CASGPLLGVSGANVLTF.

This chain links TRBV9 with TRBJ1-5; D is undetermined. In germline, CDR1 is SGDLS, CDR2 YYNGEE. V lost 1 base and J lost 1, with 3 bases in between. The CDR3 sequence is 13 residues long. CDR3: CASSVRSNQPQHF. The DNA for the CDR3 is TGTGCCAGCAGCGTACGAAGCAATCAGCCCCAGCATTTT.

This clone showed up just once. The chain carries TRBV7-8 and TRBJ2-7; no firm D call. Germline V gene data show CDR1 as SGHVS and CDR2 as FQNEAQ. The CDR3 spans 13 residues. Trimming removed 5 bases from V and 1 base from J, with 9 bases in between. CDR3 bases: TGTGCCAGCAGCCGCAGATCATCCTACGAGCAGTACTTC. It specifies CASSRRSSYEQYF.

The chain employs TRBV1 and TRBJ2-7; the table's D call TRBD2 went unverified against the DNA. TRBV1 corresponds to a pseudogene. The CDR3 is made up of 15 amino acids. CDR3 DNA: TGCACCAGCAGCCAAGAGTGGGACTACACCTACGAGCAGTACTTC. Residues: CTSSQEWDYTYEQYF.

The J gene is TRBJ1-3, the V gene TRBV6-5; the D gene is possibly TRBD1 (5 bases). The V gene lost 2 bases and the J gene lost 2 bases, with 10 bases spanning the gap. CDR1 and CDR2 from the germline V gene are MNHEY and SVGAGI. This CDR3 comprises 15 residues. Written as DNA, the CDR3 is TGTGCCAGCAGTTACGATTGGGGGACTGGAAACACCATATATTTT. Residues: CASSYDWGTGNTIYF.

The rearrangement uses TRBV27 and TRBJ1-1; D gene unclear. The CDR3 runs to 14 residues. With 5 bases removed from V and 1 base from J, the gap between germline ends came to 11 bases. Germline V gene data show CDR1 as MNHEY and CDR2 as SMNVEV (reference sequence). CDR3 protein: CASSGLWPNTEAFF. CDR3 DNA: TGTGCCAGCAGTGGATTATGGCCGAACACTGAAGCTTTCTTT.

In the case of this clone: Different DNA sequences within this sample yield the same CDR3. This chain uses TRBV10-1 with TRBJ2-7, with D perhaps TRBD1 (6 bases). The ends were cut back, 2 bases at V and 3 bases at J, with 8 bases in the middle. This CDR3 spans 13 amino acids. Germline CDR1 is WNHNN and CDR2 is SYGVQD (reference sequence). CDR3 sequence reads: CASSETGIYEQYF. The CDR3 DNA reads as TGCGCCAGCAGTGAGACAGGGATCTACGAGCAGTACTTC.

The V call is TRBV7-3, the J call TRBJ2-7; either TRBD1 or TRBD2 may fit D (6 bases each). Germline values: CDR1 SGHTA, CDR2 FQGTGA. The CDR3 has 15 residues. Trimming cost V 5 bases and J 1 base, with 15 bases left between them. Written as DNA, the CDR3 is TGTGCCAGCAGCCCAAAGGGGGGAAGGTCCTACGAGCAGTACTTC. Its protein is CASSPKGGRSYEQYF.

This CDR3 is CASSQVENIRLAGSYNEQFF. Written as DNA, the CDR3 is TGCGCCAGCAGCCAAGTTGAAAATATTAGACTAGCGGGATCCTACAATGAGCAGTTCTTC. V is TRBV4-3 and J is TRBJ2-1, with 11 bases matching TRBD2. The CDR3 contains 20 residues. The J segment lost 1 base and the V segment lost 1 base, leaving 12 bases of the junction unmatched. Germline V gene data show CDR1 as LGHNA and CDR2 as YSLEER.

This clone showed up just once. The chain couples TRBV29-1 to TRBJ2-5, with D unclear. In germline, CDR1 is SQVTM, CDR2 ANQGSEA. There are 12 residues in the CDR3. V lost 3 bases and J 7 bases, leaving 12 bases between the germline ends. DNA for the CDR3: TGCAGCGTTGAGGCAGATATCCGGACCCAGTACTTC. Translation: CSVEADIRTQYF.

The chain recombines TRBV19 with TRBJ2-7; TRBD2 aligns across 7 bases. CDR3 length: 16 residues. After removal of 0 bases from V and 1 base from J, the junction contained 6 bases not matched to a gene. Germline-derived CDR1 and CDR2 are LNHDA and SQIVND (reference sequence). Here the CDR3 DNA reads TGTGCCAGTAGTATAGATGGCGGGAGTGGATCCTACGAGCAGTACTTC. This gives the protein CASSIDGGSGSYEQYF.